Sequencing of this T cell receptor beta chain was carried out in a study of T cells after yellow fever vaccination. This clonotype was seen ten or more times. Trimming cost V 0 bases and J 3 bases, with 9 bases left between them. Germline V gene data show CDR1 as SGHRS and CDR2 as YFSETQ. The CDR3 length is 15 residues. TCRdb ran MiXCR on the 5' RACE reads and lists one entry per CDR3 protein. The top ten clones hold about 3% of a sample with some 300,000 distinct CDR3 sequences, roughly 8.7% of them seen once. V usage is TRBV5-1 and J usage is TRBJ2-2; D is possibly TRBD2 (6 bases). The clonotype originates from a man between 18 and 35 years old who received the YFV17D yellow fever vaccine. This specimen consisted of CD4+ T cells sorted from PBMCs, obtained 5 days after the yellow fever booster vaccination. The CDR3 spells CASSLDPGDTGELFF. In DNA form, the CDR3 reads TGCGCCAGCAGCTTGGACCCGGGGGACACCGGGGAGCTGTTTTTT.